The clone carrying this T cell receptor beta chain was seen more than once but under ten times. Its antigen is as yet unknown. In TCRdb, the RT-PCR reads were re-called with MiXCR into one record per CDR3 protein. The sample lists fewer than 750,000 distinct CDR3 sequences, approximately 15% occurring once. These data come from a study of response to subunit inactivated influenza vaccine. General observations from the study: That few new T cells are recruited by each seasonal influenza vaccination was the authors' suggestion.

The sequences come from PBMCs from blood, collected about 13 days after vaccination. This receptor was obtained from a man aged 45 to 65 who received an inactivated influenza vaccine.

Here the CDR3 reads CASSVGLGRRDQSGANVLTF. The CDR3 bases are TGTGCCAGCAGCGTAGGTCTGGGGCGCAGGGACCAGTCTGGGGCCAACGTCCTGACTTTC. The chain couples TRBV9 to TRBJ2-6; D possibly matches TRBD1 or TRBD2 (5 bases each). Germline V gives CDR1 SGDLS, CDR2 YYNGEE. This CDR3 region has 20 residues. The V and J ends lost 0 bases and 1 base respectively, with 20 bases between them.